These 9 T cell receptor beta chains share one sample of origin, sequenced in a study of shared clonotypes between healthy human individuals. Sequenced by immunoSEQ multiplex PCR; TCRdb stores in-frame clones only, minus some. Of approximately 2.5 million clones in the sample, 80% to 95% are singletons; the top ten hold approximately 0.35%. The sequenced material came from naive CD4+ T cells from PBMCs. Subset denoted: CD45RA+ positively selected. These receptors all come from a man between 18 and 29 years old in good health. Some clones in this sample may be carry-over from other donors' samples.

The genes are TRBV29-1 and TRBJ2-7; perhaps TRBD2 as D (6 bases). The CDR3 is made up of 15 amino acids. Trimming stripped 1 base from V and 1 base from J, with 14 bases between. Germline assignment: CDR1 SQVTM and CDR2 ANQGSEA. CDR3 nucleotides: TGCAGCGTTGAAGGCGTCCTGGAGGGATCCTACGAGCAGTACTTC. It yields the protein CSVEGVLEGSYEQYF.

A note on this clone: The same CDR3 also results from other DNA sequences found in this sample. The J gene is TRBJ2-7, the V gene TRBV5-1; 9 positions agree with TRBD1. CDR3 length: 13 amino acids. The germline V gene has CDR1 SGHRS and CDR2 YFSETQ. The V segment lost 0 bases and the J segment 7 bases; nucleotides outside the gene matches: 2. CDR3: CASSLGTGDEQYF. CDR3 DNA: TGCGCCAGCAGCTTGGGGACAGGGGATGAGCAGTACTTC. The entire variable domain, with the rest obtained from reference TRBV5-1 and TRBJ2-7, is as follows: KAGVTQTPRYLIKTRGQQVTLSCSPISGHRSVSWYQQTPGQGLQFLFEYFSETQRNKGNFPGRFSGRQFSNSRSEMNVSTLELGDSALYLCASSLGTGDEQYFGPGTRLTVT.

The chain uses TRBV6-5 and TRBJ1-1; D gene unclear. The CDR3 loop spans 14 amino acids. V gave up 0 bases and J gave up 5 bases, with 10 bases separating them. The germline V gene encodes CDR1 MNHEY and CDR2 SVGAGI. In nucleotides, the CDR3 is TGTGCCAGCAGTTACTCGACGCGGAAAACTGAAGCTTTCTTT. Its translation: CASSYSTRKTEAFF.

In nucleotides, the CDR3 is TGTGCCAGCAGCTTAGTGGGGGTCACCGGGGAGCTGTTTTTT. The encoded protein is CASSLVGVTGELFF. This chain connects TRBV11-2 to TRBJ2-2; the D call may be TRBD1 or TRBD2 (5 bases each). Trimming removed 1 base from V and 4 bases from J, with 7 bases in between. CDR1 is SGHAT, CDR2 FQNNGV, per germline. This CDR3 has 14 amino acids.

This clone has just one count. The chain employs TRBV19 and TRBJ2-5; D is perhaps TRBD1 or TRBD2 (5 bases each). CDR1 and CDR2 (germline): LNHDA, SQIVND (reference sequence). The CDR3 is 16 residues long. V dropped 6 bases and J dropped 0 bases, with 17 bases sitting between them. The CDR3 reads CASRPKGTQYQETQYF. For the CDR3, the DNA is TGTGCCAGTAGGCCCAAGGGGACCCAGTACCAAGAGACCCAGTACTTC.

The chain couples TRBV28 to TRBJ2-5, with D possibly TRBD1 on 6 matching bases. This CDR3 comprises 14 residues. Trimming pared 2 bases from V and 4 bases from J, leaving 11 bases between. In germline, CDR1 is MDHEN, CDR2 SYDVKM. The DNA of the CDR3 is TGTGCCAGCAGTTTAACAGGGAGAGGAGAGACCCAGTACTTC. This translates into CASSLTGRGETQYF.

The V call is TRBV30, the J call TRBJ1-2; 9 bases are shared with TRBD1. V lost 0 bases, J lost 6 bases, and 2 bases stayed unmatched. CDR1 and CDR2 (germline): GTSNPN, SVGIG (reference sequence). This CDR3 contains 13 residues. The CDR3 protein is CAWSVGQGNGYTF. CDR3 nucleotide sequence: TGTGCCTGGAGTGTCGGACAGGGGAATGGCTACACCTTC.

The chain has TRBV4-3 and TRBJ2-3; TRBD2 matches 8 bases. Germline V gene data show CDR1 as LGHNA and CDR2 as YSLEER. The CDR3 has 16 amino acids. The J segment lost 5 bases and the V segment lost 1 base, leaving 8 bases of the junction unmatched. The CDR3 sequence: CASSQVAAGVVDTQYF. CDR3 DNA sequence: TGCGCCAGCAGCCAAGTTGCAGCGGGAGTGGTAGATACGCAGTATTTT.

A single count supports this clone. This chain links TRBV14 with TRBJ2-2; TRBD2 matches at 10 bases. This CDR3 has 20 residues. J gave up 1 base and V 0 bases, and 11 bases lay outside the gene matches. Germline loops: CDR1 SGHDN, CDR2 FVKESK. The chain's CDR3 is CASSQDPFTSGILNTGELFF. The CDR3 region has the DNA TGTGCCAGCAGCCAAGATCCTTTTACTAGCGGGATACTGAACACCGGGGAGCTGTTTTTT. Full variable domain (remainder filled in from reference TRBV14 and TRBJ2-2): EAGVTQFPSHSVIEKGQTVTLRCDPISGHDNLYWYRRVMGKEIKFLLHFVKESKQDESGMPNNRFLAERTGGTYSTLKVQPAELEDSGVYFCASSQDPFTSGILNTGELFFGEGSRLTVL.